This TCR beta chain is drawn from a study of identical twins. Whole-study results and caveats: With abundant cord blood beta clonotypes, insertions were fewer; memory repertoires showed no such pattern.

TCRdb analysed the 5' RACE reads with MiXCR anew, one entry per CDR3 protein. The sample shows about 890,000 distinct CDR3 sequences, 10% to 15% of them seen only once. This clonotype was observed a handful of times. No antigen is known for it. All donors were healthy, and all were Caucasian. Trimming stripped 7 bases from V and 7 bases from J, with 16 bases between. From germline, CDR1 is MDHEN and CDR2 SYDVKM. The length of the CDR3 is 14 residues. The same sample was also used in a study of yellow fever vaccine responses in identical twins. According to that study: Convergence reportedly seemed to mark part of the twins' vaccine T cell response, with personalization marking the rest.

The sequenced sample consisted of PBMCs. This chain links TRBV28 with TRBJ2-2, with D perhaps matching TRBD1 or TRBD2 (6 bases each). The clonotype was recovered from a woman younger than 30 in good health. CDR3 amino acids: CASTGGGLVGELFF. The CDR3, as DNA: TGTGCCAGCACCGGAGGGGGGCTGGTCGGGGAGCTGTTTTTT.